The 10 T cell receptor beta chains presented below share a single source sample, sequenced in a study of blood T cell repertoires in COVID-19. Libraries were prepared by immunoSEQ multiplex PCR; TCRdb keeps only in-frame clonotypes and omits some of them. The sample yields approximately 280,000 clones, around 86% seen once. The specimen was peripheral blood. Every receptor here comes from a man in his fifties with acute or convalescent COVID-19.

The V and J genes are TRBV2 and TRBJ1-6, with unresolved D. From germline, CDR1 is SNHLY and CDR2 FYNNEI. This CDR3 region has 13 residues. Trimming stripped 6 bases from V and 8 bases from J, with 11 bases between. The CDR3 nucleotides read TGTGCCAGCAGGTCAAGGGAGGATTCACCCCTCCACTTT. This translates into CASRSREDSPLHF.

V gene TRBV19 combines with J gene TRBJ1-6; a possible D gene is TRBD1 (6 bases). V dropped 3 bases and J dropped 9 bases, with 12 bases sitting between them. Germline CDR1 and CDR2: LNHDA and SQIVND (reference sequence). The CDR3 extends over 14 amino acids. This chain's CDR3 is CASSIDRRGSPLHF. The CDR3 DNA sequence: TGTGCCAGTAGTATTGACAGGCGAGGTTCACCCCTCCACTTT.

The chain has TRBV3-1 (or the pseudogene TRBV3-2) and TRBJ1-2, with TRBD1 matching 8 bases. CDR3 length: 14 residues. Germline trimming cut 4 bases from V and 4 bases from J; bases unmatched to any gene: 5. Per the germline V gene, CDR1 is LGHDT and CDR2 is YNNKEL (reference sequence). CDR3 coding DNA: TGTGCCAGCAGCCTCGGACAGGGACCCTATGGCTACACCTTC. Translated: CASSLGQGPYGYTF.

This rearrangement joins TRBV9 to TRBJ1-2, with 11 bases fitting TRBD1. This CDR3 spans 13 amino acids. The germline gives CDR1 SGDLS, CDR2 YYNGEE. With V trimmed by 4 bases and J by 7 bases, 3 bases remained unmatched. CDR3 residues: CASSSDRGLGYTF. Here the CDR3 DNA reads TGTGCCAGCAGCTCGGACAGGGGGCTTGGCTACACCTTC.

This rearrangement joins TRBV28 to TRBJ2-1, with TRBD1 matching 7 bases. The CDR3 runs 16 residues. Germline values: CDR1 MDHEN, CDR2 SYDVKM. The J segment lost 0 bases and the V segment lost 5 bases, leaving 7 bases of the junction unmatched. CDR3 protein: CASSDPGQSSYNEQFF. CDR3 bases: TGTGCCAGCAGTGATCCGGGACAGAGCTCCTACAATGAGCAGTTCTTC.

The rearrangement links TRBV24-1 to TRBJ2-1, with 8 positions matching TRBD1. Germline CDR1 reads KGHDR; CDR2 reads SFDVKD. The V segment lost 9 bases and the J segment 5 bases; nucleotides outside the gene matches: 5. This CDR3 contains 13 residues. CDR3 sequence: CATEETGDNEQFF. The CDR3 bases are TGTGCCACCGAAGAGACAGGGGACAATGAGCAGTTCTTC.

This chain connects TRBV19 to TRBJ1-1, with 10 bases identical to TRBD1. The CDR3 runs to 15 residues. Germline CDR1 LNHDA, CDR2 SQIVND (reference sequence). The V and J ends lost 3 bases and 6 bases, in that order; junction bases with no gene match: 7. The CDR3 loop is CASSILGTGDAEAFF. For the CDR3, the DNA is TGTGCCAGTAGTATCCTTGGGACAGGGGACGCTGAAGCTTTCTTT.

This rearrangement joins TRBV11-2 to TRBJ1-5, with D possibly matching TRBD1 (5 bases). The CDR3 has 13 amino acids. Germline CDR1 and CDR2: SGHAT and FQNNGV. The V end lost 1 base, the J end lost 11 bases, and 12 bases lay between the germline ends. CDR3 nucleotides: TGTGCCAGCAGCTTAGTCGCCGGGGGGGCCCAGCATTTT. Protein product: CASSLVAGGAQHF.

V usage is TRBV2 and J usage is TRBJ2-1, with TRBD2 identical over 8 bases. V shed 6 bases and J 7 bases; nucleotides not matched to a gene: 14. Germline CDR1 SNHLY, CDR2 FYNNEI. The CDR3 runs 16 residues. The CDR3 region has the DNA TGTGCCAGCAGCGCCATGGGTCAGCGGGGGAGGAATGAGCAGTTCTTC. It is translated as CASSAMGQRGRNEQFF. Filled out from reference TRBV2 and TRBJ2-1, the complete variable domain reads EPEVTQTPSHQVTQMGQEVILRCVPISNHLYFYWYRQILGQKVEFLVSFYNNEISEKSEIFDDQFSVERPDGSNFTLKIRSTKLEDSAMYFCASSAMGQRGRNEQFFGPGTRLTVL.

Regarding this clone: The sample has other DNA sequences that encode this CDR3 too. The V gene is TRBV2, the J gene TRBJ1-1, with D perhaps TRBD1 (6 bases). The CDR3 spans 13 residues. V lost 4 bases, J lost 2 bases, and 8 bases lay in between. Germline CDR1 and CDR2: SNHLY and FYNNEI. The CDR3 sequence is CASSVGGNTEAFF. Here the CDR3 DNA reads TGTGCCAGCAGTGTAGGGGGTAACACTGAAGCTTTCTTT.